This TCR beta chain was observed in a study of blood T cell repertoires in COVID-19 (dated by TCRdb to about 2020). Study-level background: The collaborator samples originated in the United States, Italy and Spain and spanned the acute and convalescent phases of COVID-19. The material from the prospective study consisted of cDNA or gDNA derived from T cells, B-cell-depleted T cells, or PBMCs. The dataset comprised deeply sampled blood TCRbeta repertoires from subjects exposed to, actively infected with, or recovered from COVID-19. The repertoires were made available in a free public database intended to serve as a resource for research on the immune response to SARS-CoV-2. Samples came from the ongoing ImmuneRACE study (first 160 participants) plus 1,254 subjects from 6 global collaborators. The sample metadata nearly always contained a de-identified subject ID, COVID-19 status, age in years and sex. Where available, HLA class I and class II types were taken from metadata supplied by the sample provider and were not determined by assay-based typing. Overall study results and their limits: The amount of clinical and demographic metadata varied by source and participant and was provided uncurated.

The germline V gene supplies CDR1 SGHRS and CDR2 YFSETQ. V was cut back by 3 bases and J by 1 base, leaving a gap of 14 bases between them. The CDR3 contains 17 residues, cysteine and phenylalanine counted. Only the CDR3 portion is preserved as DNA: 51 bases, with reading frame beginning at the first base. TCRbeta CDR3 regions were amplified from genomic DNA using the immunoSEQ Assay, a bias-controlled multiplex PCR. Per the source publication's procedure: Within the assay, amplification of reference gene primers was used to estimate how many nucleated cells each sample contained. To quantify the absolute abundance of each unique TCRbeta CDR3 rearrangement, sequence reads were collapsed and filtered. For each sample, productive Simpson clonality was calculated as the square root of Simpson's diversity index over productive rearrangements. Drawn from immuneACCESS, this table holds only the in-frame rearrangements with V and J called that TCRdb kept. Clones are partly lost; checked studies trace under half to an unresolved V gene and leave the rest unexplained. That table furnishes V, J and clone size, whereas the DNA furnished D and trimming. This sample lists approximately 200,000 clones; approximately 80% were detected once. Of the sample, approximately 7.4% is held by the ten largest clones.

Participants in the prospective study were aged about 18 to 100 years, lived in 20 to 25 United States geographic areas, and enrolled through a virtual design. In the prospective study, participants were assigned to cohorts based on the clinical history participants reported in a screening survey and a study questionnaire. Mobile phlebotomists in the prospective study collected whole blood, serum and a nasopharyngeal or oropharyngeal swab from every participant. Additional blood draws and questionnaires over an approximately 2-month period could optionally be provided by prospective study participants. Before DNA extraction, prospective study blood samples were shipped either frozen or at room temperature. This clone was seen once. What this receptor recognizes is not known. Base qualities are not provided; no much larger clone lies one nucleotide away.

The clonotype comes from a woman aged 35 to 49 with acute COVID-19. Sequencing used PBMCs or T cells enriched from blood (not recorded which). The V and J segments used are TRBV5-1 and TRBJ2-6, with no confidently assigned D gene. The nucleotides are TGCGCCAGCAGCTCAGGTGCAGTCGGATCTGGGGCCAACGTCCTGACTTTC. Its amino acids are CASSSGAVGSGANVLTF.